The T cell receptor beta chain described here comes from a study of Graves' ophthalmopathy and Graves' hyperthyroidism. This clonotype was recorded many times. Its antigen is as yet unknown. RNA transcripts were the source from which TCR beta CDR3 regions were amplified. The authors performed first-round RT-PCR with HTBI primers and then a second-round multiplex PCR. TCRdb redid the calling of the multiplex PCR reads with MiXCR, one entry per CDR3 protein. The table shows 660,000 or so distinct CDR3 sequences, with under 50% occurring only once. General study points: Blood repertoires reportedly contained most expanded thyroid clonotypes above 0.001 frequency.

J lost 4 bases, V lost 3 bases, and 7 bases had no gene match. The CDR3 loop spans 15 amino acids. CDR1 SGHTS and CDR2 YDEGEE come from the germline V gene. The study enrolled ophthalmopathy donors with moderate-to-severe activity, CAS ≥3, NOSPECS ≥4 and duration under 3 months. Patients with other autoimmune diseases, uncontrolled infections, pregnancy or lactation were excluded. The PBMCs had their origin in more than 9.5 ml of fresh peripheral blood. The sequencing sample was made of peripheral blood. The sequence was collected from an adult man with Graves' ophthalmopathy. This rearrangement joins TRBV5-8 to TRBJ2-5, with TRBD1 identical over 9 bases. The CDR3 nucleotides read TGTGCCAGCAGCTCGCGGACAGGGGAGGTAGAGACCCAGTACTTC. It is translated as CASSSRTGEVETQYF.